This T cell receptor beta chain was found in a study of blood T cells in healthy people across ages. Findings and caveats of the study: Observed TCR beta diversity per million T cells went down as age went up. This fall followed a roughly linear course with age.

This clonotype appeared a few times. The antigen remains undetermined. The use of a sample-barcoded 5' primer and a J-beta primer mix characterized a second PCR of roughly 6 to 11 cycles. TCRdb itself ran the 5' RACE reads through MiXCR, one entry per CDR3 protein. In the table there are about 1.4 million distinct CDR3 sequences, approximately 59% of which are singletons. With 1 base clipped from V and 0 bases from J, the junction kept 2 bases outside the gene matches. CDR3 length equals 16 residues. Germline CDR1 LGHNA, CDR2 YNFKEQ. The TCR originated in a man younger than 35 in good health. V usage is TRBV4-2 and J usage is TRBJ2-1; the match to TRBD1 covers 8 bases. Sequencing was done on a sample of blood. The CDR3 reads CASSQGDRSSYNEQFF. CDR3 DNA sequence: TGTGCCAGCAGCCAAGGGGACAGGAGCTCCTACAATGAGCAGTTCTTC.